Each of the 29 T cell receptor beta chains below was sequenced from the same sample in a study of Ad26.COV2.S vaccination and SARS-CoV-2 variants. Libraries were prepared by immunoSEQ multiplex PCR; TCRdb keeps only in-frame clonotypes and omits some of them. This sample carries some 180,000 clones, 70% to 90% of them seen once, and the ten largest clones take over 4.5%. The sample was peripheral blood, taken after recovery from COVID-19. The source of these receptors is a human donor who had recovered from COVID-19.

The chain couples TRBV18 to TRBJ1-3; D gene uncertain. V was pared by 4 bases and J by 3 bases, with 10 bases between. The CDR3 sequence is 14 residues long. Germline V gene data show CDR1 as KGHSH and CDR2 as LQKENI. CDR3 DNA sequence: TGTGCCAGCTCACTTGAACTTATTGGAAACACCATATATTTT. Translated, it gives CASSLELIGNTIYF.

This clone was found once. CDR3 protein: CATSRDRAGAGELFF. CDR3 bases: TGTGCCACCAGCAGAGATAGAGCGGGGGCCGGGGAGCTGTTTTTT. This chain uses TRBV15 with TRBJ2-2, with 8 positions matching TRBD2. This CDR3 has 15 residues. The junction had 3 bases not matched to a gene; V was cut back by 0 bases and J by 6 bases. CDR1 is LNHNV, CDR2 YYDKDF, per germline (reference sequence).

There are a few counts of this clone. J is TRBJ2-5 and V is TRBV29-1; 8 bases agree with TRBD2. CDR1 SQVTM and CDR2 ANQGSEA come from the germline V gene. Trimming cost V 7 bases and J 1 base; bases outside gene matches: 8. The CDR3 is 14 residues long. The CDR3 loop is CSAKRGSGQETQYF. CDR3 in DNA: TGCAGCGCAAAGCGGGGGAGCGGCCAAGAGACCCAGTACTTC.

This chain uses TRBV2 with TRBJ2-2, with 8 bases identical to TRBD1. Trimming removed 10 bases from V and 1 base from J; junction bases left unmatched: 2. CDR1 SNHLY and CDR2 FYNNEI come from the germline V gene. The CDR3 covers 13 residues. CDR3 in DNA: TGTGCCACCGGGACAGGGAACACCGGGGAGCTGTTTTTT. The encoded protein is CATGTGNTGELFF.

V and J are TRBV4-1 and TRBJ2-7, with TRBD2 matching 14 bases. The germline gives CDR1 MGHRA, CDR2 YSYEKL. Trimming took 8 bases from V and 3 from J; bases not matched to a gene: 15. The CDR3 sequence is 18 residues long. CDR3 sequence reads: CASDPLPGLAGVFYEQYF. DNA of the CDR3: TGCGCCAGCGACCCCCTTCCGGGACTAGCGGGGGTGTTCTACGAGCAGTACTTC.

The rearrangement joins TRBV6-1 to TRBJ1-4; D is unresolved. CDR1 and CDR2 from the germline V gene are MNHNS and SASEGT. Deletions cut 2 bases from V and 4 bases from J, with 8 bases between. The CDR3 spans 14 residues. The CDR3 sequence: CASSETVVNEKLFF. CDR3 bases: TGTGCCAGCAGTGAAACTGTAGTTAATGAAAAACTGTTTTTT.

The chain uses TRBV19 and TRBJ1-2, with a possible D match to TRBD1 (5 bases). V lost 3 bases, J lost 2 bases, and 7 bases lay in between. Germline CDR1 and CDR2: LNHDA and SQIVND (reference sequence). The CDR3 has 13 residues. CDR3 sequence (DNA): TGTGCCAGTAGTATGGCAGGGAACTATGGCTACACCTTC. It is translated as CASSMAGNYGYTF.

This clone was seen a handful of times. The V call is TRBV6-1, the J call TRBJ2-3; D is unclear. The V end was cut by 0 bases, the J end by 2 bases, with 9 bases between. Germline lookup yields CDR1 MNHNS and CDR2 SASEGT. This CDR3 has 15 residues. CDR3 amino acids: CASSEASFTTDTQYF. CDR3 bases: TGTGCCAGCAGTGAAGCTAGTTTCACCACAGATACGCAGTATTTT.

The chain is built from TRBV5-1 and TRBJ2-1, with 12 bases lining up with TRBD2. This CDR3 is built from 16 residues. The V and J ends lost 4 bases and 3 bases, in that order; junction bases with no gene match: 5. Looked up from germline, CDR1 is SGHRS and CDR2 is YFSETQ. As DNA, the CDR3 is TGCGCCAGCAGCCTCCTGACTAGCGGGAGCTACAATGAGCAGTTCTTC. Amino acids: CASSLLTSGSYNEQFF. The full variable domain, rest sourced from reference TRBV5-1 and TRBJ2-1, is KAGVTQTPRYLIKTRGQQVTLSCSPISGHRSVSWYQQTPGQGLQFLFEYFSETQRNKGNFPGRFSGRQFSNSRSEMNVSTLELGDSALYLCASSLLTSGSYNEQFFGPGTRLTVL.

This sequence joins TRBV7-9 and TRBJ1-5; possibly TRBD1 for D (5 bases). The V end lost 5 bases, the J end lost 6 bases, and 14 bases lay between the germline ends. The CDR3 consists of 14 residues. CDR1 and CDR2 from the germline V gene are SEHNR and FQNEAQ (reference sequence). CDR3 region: CASSGGTEGQPQHF. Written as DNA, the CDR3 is TGTGCCAGCAGCGGGGGAACAGAGGGTCAGCCCCAGCATTTT.

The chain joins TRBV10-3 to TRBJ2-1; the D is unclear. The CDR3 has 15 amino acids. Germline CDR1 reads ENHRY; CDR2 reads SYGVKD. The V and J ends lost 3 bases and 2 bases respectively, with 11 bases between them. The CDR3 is CAISDFSEAYNEQFF. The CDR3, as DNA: TGTGCCATCAGTGATTTCTCTGAAGCCTACAATGAGCAGTTCTTC.

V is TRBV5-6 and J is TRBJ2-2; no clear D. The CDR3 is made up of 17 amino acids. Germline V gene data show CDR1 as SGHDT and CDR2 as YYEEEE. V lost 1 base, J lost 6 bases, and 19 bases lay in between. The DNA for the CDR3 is TGTGCCAGCAGCTTGACGCCCGGGTTTGGTCGGTCCGGGGAGCTGTTTTTT. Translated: CASSLTPGFGRSGELFF. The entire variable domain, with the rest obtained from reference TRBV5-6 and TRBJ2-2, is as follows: DAGVTQSPTHLIKTRGQQVTLRCSPKSGHDTVSWYQQALGQGPQFIFQYYEEEERQRGNFPDRFSGHQFPNYSSELNVNALLLGDSALYLCASSLTPGFGRSGELFFGEGSRLTVL.

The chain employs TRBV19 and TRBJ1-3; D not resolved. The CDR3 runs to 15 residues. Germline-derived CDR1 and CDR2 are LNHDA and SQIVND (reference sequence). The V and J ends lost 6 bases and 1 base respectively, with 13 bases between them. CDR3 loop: CASRHDGFSGNTIYF. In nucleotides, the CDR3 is TGTGCCAGTAGACATGACGGATTTTCTGGAAACACCATATATTTT.

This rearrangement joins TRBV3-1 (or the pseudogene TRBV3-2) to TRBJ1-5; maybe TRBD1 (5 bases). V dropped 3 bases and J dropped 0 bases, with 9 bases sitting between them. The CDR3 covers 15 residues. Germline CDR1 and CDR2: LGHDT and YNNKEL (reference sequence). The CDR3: CASSQGPYSNQPQHF. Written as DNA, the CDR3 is TGTGCCAGCAGCCAGGGACCTTATAGCAATCAGCCCCAGCATTTT.

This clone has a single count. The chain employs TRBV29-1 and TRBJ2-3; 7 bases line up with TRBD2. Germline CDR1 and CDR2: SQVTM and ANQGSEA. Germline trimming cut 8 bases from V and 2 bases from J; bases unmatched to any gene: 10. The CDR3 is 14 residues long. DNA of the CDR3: TGCAGCATGAGGGAGAGCGGGAACACAGATACGCAGTATTTT. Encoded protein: CSMRESGNTDTQYF.

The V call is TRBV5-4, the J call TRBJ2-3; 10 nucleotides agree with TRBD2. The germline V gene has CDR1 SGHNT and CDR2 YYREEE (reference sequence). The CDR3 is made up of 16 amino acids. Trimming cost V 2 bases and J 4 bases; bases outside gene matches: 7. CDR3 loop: CASSFLAGAYPDTQYF. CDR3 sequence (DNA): TGTGCCAGCAGCTTCCTAGCGGGGGCCTATCCAGATACGCAGTATTTT.

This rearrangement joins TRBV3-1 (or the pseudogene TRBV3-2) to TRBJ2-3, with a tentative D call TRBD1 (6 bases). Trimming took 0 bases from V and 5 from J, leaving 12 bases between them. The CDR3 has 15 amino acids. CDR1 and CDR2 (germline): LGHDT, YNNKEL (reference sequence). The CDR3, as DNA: TGTGCCAGCAGCCAAGATTCGGGACAACGAGATACGCAGTATTTT. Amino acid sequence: CASSQDSGQRDTQYF.

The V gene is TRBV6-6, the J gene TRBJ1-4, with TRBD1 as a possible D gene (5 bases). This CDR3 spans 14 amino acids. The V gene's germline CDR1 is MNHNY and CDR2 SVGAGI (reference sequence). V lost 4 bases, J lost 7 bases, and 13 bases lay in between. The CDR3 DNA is TGTGCCAGCAGTTTTCCAGGGAGTGGTGAAAAACTGTTTTTT. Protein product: CASSFPGSGEKLFF.

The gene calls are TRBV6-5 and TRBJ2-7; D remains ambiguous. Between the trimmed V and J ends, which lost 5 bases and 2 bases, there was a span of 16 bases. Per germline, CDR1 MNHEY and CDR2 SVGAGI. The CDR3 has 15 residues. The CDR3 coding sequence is TGTGCCAGCAGTCCCTCCCTCACTGGGGCCTACGAGCAGTACTTC. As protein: CASSPSLTGAYEQYF.

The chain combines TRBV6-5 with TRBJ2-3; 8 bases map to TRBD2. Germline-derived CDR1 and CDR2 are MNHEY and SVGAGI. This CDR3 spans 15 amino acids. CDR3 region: CATWGLAGATDTQYF. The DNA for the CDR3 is TGTGCGACCTGGGGGCTAGCGGGCGCGACAGATACGCAGTATTTT.

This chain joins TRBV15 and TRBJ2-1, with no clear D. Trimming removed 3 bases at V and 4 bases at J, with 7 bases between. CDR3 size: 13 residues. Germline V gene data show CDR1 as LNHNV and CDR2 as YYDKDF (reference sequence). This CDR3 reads CATSRVRYNEQFF. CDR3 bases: TGTGCCACCAGCAGGGTTAGATACAATGAGCAGTTCTTC.

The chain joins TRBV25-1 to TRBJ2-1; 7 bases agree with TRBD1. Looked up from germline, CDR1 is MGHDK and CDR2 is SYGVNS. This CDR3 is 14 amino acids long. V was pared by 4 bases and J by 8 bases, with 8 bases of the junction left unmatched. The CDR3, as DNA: TGTGCCAGCAGTGCCAACAGGGGTTGGGATGAGCAGTTCTTC. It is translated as CASSANRGWDEQFF.

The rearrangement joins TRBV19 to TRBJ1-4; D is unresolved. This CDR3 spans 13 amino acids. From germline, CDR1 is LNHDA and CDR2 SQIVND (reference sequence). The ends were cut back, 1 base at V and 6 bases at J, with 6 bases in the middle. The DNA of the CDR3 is TGTGCCAGTAGTATAGTTAGGGATGAAAAACTGTTTTTT. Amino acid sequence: CASSIVRDEKLFF.

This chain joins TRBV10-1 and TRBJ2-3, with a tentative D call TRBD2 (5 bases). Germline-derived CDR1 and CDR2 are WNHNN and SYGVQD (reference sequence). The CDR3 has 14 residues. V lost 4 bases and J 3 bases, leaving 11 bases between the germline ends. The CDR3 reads CASSGTLRTDTQYF. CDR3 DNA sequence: TGCGCCAGCAGTGGGACTTTACGGACAGATACGCAGTATTTT.

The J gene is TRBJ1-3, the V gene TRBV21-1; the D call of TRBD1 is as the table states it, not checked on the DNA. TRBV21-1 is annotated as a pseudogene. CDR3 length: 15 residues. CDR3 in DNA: TGTGCCAGCAACAAAGTGGGGGCTTCTGGAAACACCATATATTTT. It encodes CASNKVGASGNTIYF.

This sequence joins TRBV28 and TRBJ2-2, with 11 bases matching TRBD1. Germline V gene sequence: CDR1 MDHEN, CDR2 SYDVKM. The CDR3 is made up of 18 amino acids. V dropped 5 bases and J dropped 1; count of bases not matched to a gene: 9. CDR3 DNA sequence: TGTGCCAGCAGTCCCCTCGGACAGGGGGCTGGGAACACCGGGGAGCTGTTTTTT. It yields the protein CASSPLGQGAGNTGELFF.

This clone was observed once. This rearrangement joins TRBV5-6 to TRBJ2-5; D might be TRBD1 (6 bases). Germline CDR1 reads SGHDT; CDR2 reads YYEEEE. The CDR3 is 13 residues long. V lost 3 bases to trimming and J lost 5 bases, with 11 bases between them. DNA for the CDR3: TGTGCCAGCAGCTCAACAGGGACCGAGACCCAGTACTTC. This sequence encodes CASSSTGTETQYF.

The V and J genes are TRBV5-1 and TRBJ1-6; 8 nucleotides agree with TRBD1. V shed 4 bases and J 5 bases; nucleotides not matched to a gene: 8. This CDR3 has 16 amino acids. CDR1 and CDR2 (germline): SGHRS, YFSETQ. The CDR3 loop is CASSASDRGDNSPLHF. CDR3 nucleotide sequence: TGCGCCAGCAGCGCTAGCGACAGGGGTGATAATTCACCCCTCCACTTT.

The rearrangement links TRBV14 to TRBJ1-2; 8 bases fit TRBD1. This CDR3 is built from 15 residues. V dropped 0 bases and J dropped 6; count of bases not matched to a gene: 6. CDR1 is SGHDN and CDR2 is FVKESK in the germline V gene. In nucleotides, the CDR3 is TGTGCCAGCAGCCAAGAGATCAACAGGGGGAATGGCTACACCTTC. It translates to CASSQEINRGNGYTF.